The 18 T cell receptor beta chains below all came from one sample that was sequenced in a study of blood T cell repertoires in COVID-19. The data were produced by immunoSEQ multiplex PCR, yet TCRdb's version contains in-frame clones alone and is incomplete. The top ten hold 4% to 5% of the sample, which has some 110,000 clones, about 89% seen once. The specimen was peripheral blood. The receptors were gathered from a man in his forties or fifties with acute or convalescent COVID-19.

The J gene is TRBJ2-3, the V gene TRBV19, with D perhaps TRBD1 (5 bases). Germline V gene lookup returns CDR1 LNHDA and CDR2 SQIVND (reference sequence). V lost 9 bases, J lost 4 bases, and 14 bases lay in between. The CDR3 is made up of 13 amino acids. CDR3 sequence (DNA): TGTGCCAGCGGCCAGGGATTTCCAGATACGCAGTATTTT. Protein product: CASGQGFPDTQYF.

This rearrangement joins TRBV7-6 to TRBJ2-3; 12 nucleotides match TRBD2. With 7 bases clipped from V and 6 bases from J, the junction kept 11 bases outside the gene matches. Looked up from germline, CDR1 is SGHVS and CDR2 is FNYEAQ. The CDR3 has 16 residues. The CDR3 DNA reads TGTGCCAGCACATGGGGTACTAGCGGGGGGCGCGATACGCAGTATTTT. It translates to CASTWGTSGGRDTQYF.

The chain employs TRBV12-5 and TRBJ1-1; TRBD1 might be the D (6 bases). Germline assignment: CDR1 LGHNT and CDR2 FRNRAP. The CDR3 covers 14 residues. V was shortened by 4 bases and J by 0 bases, with 9 bases between the two germline ends. CDR3 nucleotides: TGTGCTAGTGGTTGGGGGACACTGAACACTGAAGCTTTCTTT. Residues: CASGWGTLNTEAFF. The entire variable domain, with the rest obtained from reference TRBV12-5 and TRBJ1-1, is as follows: DARVTQTPRHKVTEMGQEVTMRCQPILGHNTVFWYRQTMMQGLELLAYFRNRAPLDDSGMPKDRFSAEMPDATLATLKIQPSEPRDSAVYFCASGWGTLNTEAFFGQGTRLTVV.

This clone was detected only once. The rearrangement uses TRBV2 and TRBJ2-7; 13 bases are shared with TRBD2. CDR1 and CDR2 (germline): SNHLY, FYNNEI. This CDR3 has 15 amino acids. V was pared by 5 bases and J by 2 bases, with 3 bases of the junction left unmatched. In DNA form, the CDR3 reads TGTGCCAGCAGTCCGGGACTAGCGGGGACCTACGAGCAGTACTTC. This gives the protein CASSPGLAGTYEQYF.

This clone has just a few counts. J is TRBJ1-6 and V is TRBV21-1; the DNA was not used to check the table's D call, TRBD1. TRBV21-1 is an annotated pseudogene. This CDR3 region has 15 residues. The CDR3 region has the DNA TGTGCCAGCAGCGCACGGGACAGGGATAATTCACCCCTCCACTTT. Translating gives CASSARDRDNSPLHF.

The genes are TRBV7-8 and TRBJ2-7; 8 positions agree with TRBD1. The length of the CDR3 is 17 residues. Germline V gene data show CDR1 as SGHVS and CDR2 as FQNEAQ. The junction had 12 bases not matched to a gene; V was cut back by 5 bases and J by 0 bases. This CDR3 is CASSPSRGTGNSYEQYF. The CDR3 nucleotides are TGTGCCAGCAGCCCGTCTCGTGGGACAGGAAACTCCTACGAGCAGTACTTC.

V usage is TRBV3-1 (or the pseudogene TRBV3-2) and J usage is TRBJ1-3; the D is unclear. The CDR3 sequence is 17 residues long. Germline-derived CDR1 and CDR2 are LGHDT and YNNKEL (reference sequence). V was clipped by 0 bases and J by 1 base, with 13 bases between them. This chain's CDR3 is CASSQDEVRVSGNTIYF. For the CDR3, the DNA is TGTGCCAGCAGCCAAGATGAGGTGCGGGTTTCTGGAAACACCATATATTTT.

The V gene is TRBV5-1, the J gene TRBJ1-6; TRBD1 matches at 8 bases. This CDR3 has 14 residues. Trimming at V came to 4 bases and at J to 9 bases, leaving 6 bases not matched to a gene. The germline V gene encodes CDR1 SGHRS and CDR2 YFSETQ. The CDR3 nucleotides read TGCGCCAGCAGCGTCGGACAGGGAGTTTCACCCCTCCACTTT. Translated, it gives CASSVGQGVSPLHF.

This clone was counted a single time. CDR3: CASSLRDPGTGTYSNQPQHF. The CDR3, as DNA: TGTGCCAGCAGCCTAAGAGATCCCGGGACAGGAACTTATAGCAATCAGCCCCAGCATTTT. This rearrangement joins TRBV7-8 to TRBJ1-5; 8 nucleotides agree with TRBD1. CDR1 and CDR2 (germline): SGHVS, FQNEAQ. V trimming: 5 bases; J trimming: 0 bases; junction bases outside the gene matches: 18. CDR3 size: 20 residues.

The chain combines TRBV5-6 with TRBJ2-7, with a weak D call TRBD1 (6 bases). The germline V gene has CDR1 SGHDT and CDR2 YYEEEE. The CDR3 has 13 residues. The ends were cut back, 4 bases at V and 7 bases at J, with 15 bases in the middle. The CDR3 spells CASSDTGMEEQYF. In DNA form, the CDR3 reads TGTGCCAGCAGCGACACAGGGATGGAAGAGCAGTACTTC.

This clone was counted a single time. The V gene is TRBV5-6, the J gene TRBJ2-3; tentatively, D is TRBD2 (6 bases). Germline V gene sequence: CDR1 SGHDT, CDR2 YYEEEE. CDR3 length: 15 residues. Trimming pared 2 bases from V and 5 bases from J, leaving 15 bases between. The CDR3 here is CASSFRGRGVDTQYF. As DNA, the CDR3 is TGTGCCAGCAGCTTTAGAGGGCGGGGAGTAGATACGCAGTATTTT.

This clone was counted once. The chain recombines TRBV30 with TRBJ2-2; 12 positions match TRBD1. Germline CDR1 is GTSNPN and CDR2 is SVGIG (reference sequence). The ends lost 3 bases at V and 3 bases at J; junction bases unmatched: 8. This CDR3 is 17 amino acids long. The CDR3: CAWSPGTGGADTGELFF. The CDR3 nucleotides read TGTGCCTGGAGCCCCGGGACAGGGGGCGCGGACACCGGGGAGCTGTTTTTT.

The CDR3 reads CASSLVPPGAGVMGQETQYF. DNA for the CDR3: TGTGCCAGCAGCTTAGTCCCACCGGGAGCGGGAGTGATGGGTCAAGAGACCCAGTACTTC. The rearrangement uses TRBV7-6 and TRBJ2-5; 8 bases fit TRBD2. This CDR3 spans 20 amino acids. V dropped 1 base and J dropped 2; count of bases not matched to a gene: 18. From germline, CDR1 is SGHVS and CDR2 FNYEAQ. The variable domain in full, with the rest retrieved from reference TRBV7-6 and TRBJ2-5, is GAGVSQSPRYKVTKRGQDVALRCDPISGHVSLYWYRQALGQGPEFLTYFNYEAQQDKSGLPNDRFSAERPEGSISTLTIQRTEQRDSAMYRCASSLVPPGAGVMGQETQYFGPGTRLLVL.

This chain connects TRBV20-1 to TRBJ1-2; 10 bases fit TRBD1. From germline, CDR1 is DFQATT and CDR2 SNEGSKA (reference sequence). This CDR3 has 12 amino acids. The V gene end was trimmed by 5 bases and the J gene end by 6 bases; junction bases not matched to a gene: 3. This CDR3 is CSARDRGHGYTF. CDR3 coding DNA: TGCAGTGCTCGTGACAGGGGGCATGGCTACACCTTC.

This chain links TRBV5-1 with TRBJ2-1; tentative D call: TRBD1 (6 bases). CDR1 and CDR2 (germline): SGHRS, YFSETQ. The germline V and J ends were trimmed by 0 bases and 5 bases, with 15 bases remaining between them. CDR3 size: 16 residues. DNA for the CDR3: TGCGCCAGCAGCTTGGTTGTTGGGGGCATCGACAATGAGCAGTTCTTC. Translating gives CASSLVVGGIDNEQFF.

There are a few counts of this clone. The V gene is TRBV5-1, the J gene TRBJ1-2, with 9 bases fitting TRBD1. V dropped 1 base and J dropped 3; count of bases not matched to a gene: 4. CDR1 is SGHRS and CDR2 is YFSETQ in the germline V gene. This CDR3 is 15 amino acids long. This CDR3 is CASSLTDRGDYGYTF. In DNA, the CDR3 is TGCGCCAGCAGCTTGACGGACAGGGGAGACTATGGCTACACCTTC. Based on the CDR3 plus reference TRBV5-1 and TRBJ1-2, the full variable domain is KAGVTQTPRYLIKTRGQQVTLSCSPISGHRSVSWYQQTPGQGLQFLFEYFSETQRNKGNFPGRFSGRQFSNSRSEMNVSTLELGDSALYLCASSLTDRGDYGYTFGSGTRLTVV.

The chain is built from TRBV12-3 or TRBV12-4 and TRBJ1-1, with D hard to call. The CDR3 length is 11 residues. The ends were cut back, 7 bases at V and 5 bases at J, with 8 bases in the middle. CDR3 nucleotide sequence: TGTGCCAGCACGCGAGGGACTGAAGCTTTCTTT. Translating it yields CASTRGTEAFF.

This clone was detected only a few times. V is TRBV4-1 and J is TRBJ1-3; TRBD1 agrees at 8 bases. V shed 3 bases and J 0 bases; nucleotides not matched to a gene: 1. Germline V CDR1 and CDR2: MGHRA, YSYEKL. The CDR3 length is 15 residues. The CDR3 spells CASSQGQDSGNTIYF. CDR3 DNA: TGCGCCAGCAGCCAGGGACAGGACTCTGGAAACACCATATATTTT.